The T cell receptor beta chain described here comes from a study of T cell responses to AZD1222 COVID-19 vaccine. Germline V gene data show CDR1 as KGHDR and CDR2 as SFDVKD. The CDR3 length is 14 residues. V lost 4 bases and J lost 8, with 16 bases in between. Findings of the study overall: Spike-specific TCR breadth rose after two AZD1222 doses, and depth rose as well. Clonal diversity was possibly underestimated, and white British individuals and females predominated among donors.

This clone showed up just a few times. The antigen is unknown. TCRdb keeps only in-frame clones here, not all; method: immunoSEQ multiplex PCR. The sample lists about 120,000 clones; approximately 90% were seen once. The sequence came from an adult in good health. Sequencing used peripheral blood, obtained on day 0 of AZD1222 vaccination. This rearrangement joins TRBV24-1 to TRBJ1-2; no firm D call. CDR3 region: CATSDTLLIKGYTF. The CDR3 nucleotides are TGTGCCACCAGTGACACCCTACTTATAAAAGGCTACACCTTC.